This TCR beta chain was captured in a study of Ad26.COV2.S vaccination and SARS-CoV-2 variants (dated by TCRdb to about 2021). Background on the whole study: Donors in the vaccine arm were drawn from COV1001, a multicentre, randomized, double-blind, placebo-controlled phase I-IIa trial testing Ad26.COV2.S in healthy adults. Ad26.COV2.S was administered intramuscularly at a dose of 5x10^10 or 1x10^11 viral particles, either as one shot or as two shots given 56 days apart. The specificity and breadth of SARS-CoV-2-reactive T cell receptors after Ad26.COV2.S vaccination were assessed by TCRbeta repertoire sequencing. The TCR-sequenced set comprised approximately 30 samples: roughly 19 Ad26.COV2.S vaccine recipients, 5 placebo recipients and 8 SARS-CoV-2 convalescent individuals. Trial participants were randomized into five groups of five: low-dose or high-dose Ad26.COV2.S given once or twice, or placebo on both occasions. Throughout the experiments and outcome assessment, investigators stayed blinded to trial group allocation.

The immunoSEQ Assay was used to sequence TCRbeta CDR3 regions. After extraction, genomic DNA underwent amplification by bias-controlled multiplex PCR, followed by high-throughput sequencing. The paper's data handling went like this. To quantify the absolute abundance of each unique TCRbeta CDR3 region, sequences were collapsed and filtered. T cell fraction was estimated by normalizing TCRbeta template counts to usable DNA, with usable DNA measured through amplification of reference genes found in all nucleated cells. Repertoire TCRs were annotated as SARS-CoV-2-specific by exact matching of V gene, CDR3 amino acid sequence and J gene to a known reactive TCR set. The reference SARS-CoV-2 TCR set came from MIRA and was filtered for enrichment in COVID-19-positive ImmuneCODE repertoires, removing public or cross-reactive TCRs. Drawing on the MIRA antigens, annotated TCRs were analysed further at the level of specific ORF or position within ORF. Breadth was defined as annotated unique rearrangements over total unique productive rearrangements; depth was the summed frequency of those rearrangements. Group comparisons of TCR breadth used two-sided Wilcoxon rank-sum tests. TCRdb carries this immuneACCESS record with in-frame sequences only. Its versions omit some clonotypes, under half of them owing to an unresolved V gene in the studies checked, with the rest unexplained. D and trimming come from the DNA, and the V and J calls and clone size come from that table. The sample profile shows 300,000 to 400,000 clones; 70% to 90% of them were found once. Of the sample, 1.9% falls within the top ten clones.

The paper as a whole reports these results and caveats: The authors noted that the TCR breadth and depth analyses may have underestimated total T cell responses. Compared with placebo recipients, Ad26.COV2.S recipients showed higher spike-specific TCR breadth (P = 0.0014). Non-spike TCR breadth was comparable between vaccine and placebo recipients, consistent with the vaccine containing only spike. The study lacked the statistical power to compare responses across vaccine doses or regimens. After vaccination, spike-specific CD8+ and CD4+ T cell responses were reported to show substantial breadth.

The sample's treatment or condition label, in plain terms: around 19 received Ad26.COV2.S at low or high dose, single or two shots; five or six received placebo; per-sample allocation not given. For vaccine and placebo recipients, the sequenced repertoires came from samples collected on day 63 after the first injection. Cohort 1b enrolled about 25 adults aged 18-55 years at a single site in Boston, USA, between 29 July and 7 August 2020. Ad26.COV2.S was a replication-incompetent adenovirus type 26 vector expressing a prefusion-stabilized SARS-CoV-2 spike protein from the original Wuhan strain. About this clone itself: This clone's antigen is unknown. The junction shows a germline mismatch at one end, possibly a read error.

Here the sequenced sample was peripheral blood, taken in a trial of Ad26.COV2.S vaccine versus placebo. The source of this sequence is a person between 18 and 65 years old who received the Ad26.COV2.S COVID-19 vaccine or a placebo.

The CDR3 region has the sequence CASSEDGGQVYYEQYF. The nucleotide sequence is TGTGCCAGCAGCGAAGATGGGGGACAGGTTTACTACGAGCAGTACTTC. The rearranged chain carries TRBV3-1 (or the pseudogene TRBV3-2) and TRBJ2-7, with TRBD1 identical over 8 junction bases. The CDR1 and CDR2 encoded by the germline V gene (reference sequence) are LGHDT and YNNKEL. The CDR3, from cysteine to phenylalanine, totals 16 residues. Of the read, only the CDR3 DNA is kept; its 48 bases are in frame from base 1.